The clone carrying this T cell receptor (beta chain) occurred once. Its antigen is still unknown. This CDR3 contains 11 residues. The V end lost 8 bases, the J end lost 3 bases, and 4 bases lay between the germline ends. CDR1 SNHLY and CDR2 FYNNEI come from the germline V gene. Noted treatment: oral pan-JAK inhibitor, 5-10 mg twice daily. Those with alopecia areata gave lesional scalp punch biopsies and peripheral blood. The entry originates in a study of CD8+ T cells in alopecia areata. Study observations and caveats: Many expanded lesional clones remained in scalp and blood on tofacitinib.

In each case, RNA was isolated and then reverse transcribed into cDNA as the sequencing template. Profiling relied on immunoSEQ multiplex PCR, and the TCRdb table lists in-frame clones only, not all of them. The repertoire includes about 190,000 clones, over 60% of them detected once, and around 4.3% sits in the top ten. The sequence came from a human donor with alopecia areata. The sequenced sample was CD4+ T cells sorted from blood, obtained at week 4, from a patient treated with tofacitinib. This chain links TRBV2 with TRBJ2-2; unclear D gene. CDR3 nucleotides: TGTGCCAGCGGGTACACCGGGGAGCTGTTTTTT. The encoded protein is CASGYTGELFF.